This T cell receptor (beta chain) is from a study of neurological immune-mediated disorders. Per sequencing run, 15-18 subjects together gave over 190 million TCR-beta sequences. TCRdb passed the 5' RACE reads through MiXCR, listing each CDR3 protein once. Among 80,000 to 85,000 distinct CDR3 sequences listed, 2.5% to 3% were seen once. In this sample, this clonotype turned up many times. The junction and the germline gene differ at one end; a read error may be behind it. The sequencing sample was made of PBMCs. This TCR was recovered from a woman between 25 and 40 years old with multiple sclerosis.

The CDR3 here is CASSDNSEGGIF. CDR3 sequence (DNA): TGCGCCAGCAGTGATAATAGCGAGGGGGGAATCTTC. The chain combines TRBV10-2 with TRBJ2-1, with D perhaps given as TRBD1 or TRBD2 (6 bases each). The CDR3 totals 12 residues. Germline assignment: CDR1 WSHSY and CDR2 SAAADI.